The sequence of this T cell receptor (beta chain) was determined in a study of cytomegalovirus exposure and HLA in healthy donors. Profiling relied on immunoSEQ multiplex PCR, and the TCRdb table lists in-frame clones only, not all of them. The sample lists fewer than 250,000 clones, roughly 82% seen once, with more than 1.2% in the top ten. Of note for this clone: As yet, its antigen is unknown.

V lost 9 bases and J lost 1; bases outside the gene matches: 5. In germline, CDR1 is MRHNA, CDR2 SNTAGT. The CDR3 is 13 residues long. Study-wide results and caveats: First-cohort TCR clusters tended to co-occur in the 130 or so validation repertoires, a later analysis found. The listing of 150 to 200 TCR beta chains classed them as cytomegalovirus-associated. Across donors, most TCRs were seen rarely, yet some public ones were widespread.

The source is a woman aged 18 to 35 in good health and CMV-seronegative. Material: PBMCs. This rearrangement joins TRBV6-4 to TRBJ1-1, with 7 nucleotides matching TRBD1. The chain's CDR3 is CASWTGGNTEAFF. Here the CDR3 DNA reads TGTGCCAGTTGGACAGGCGGGAACACTGAAGCTTTCTTT.